Following are 11 T cell receptor beta chains from one sample sequenced in a study of blood T cell repertoires in COVID-19. The method was immunoSEQ multiplex PCR; TCRdb's version includes in-frame clones alone and lacks a portion of them. The sample holds some 70,000 clones, 87% seen once. The sequenced material came from peripheral blood. These receptor sequences come from a woman in her forties or fifties with COVID-19, enrolled during active disease.

This chain connects TRBV7-2 to TRBJ2-7; 7 nucleotides align to TRBD2. With 4 bases clipped from V and 0 bases from J, the junction kept 3 bases outside the gene matches. The CDR3 contains 14 residues. CDR1 and CDR2 from the germline V gene are SGHTA and FQGNSA. The DNA of the CDR3 is TGTGCCAGCAGCTCCGGGGGGAACTCCTACGAGCAGTACTTC. Amino acid sequence: CASSSGGNSYEQYF.

The rearrangement joins TRBV7-2 to TRBJ2-1, with 8 bases matching TRBD2. The CDR3 consists of 16 residues. Losses at the gene ends were 3 bases for V and 4 bases for J; bases not matched to a gene: 8. Germline-derived CDR1 and CDR2 are SGHTA and FQGNSA. CDR3 sequence reads: CASSFLTGGAYNEQFF. The CDR3 nucleotides read TGTGCCAGCAGCTTCCTCACCGGGGGGGCATACAATGAGCAGTTCTTC.

This clone was seen only once. The chain combines TRBV27 with TRBJ1-1; possible D gene TRBD1, 5 bases. In germline, CDR1 is MNHEY, CDR2 SMNVEV (reference sequence). V was clipped by 3 bases and J by 4 bases, with 9 bases between them. This CDR3 has 13 residues. CDR3 coding DNA: TGTGCCAGCAGTTTTTCAGGGATCACTGAAGCTTTCTTT. Amino acid sequence: CASSFSGITEAFF.

Only one count was recorded for this clone. The chain links TRBV7-2 to TRBJ1-2; 7 nucleotides align to TRBD1. The germline V gene has CDR1 SGHTA and CDR2 FQGNSA. Trimming at V came to 0 bases and at J to 8 bases, leaving 9 bases not matched to a gene. The CDR3 runs to 15 residues. Here the CDR3 DNA reads TGTGCCAGCAGCTTAGCGCCCCCGACAGGGAAAGGCTACACCTTC. Translating gives CASSLAPPTGKGYTF.

The rearrangement uses TRBV18 and TRBJ1-2; TRBD1 agrees at 8 bases. Germline CDR1 KGHSH, CDR2 LQKENI. V shed 6 bases and J 0 bases; nucleotides not matched to a gene: 6. The CDR3 runs 15 residues. The DNA for the CDR3 is TGTGCCAGCTCGCCCGGGACAGGCGCTAACTATGGCTACACCTTC. This encodes CASSPGTGANYGYTF.

The chain uses TRBV6-4 and TRBJ2-7; 8 nucleotides align to TRBD2. The CDR3 contains 15 residues. J gave up 3 bases and V 7 bases, and 11 bases lay outside the gene matches. CDR1 is MRHNA and CDR2 is SNTAGT in the germline V gene. The DNA of the CDR3 is TGTGCCAGCACTGAGTGGATAGCGGGGTACTACGAGCAGTACTTC. This gives the protein CASTEWIAGYYEQYF.

Regarding this clone: Germline is not matched at one junction end, which may reflect a read error. Here the CDR3 reads CAWSRLAGSHF. In nucleotides, the CDR3 is TGTGCCTGGAGCCGACTGGCGGGGAGTCACTTC. V and J are TRBV30 and TRBJ2-7, with a tentative D call TRBD2 (6 bases). This CDR3 comprises 11 residues. Germline-derived CDR1 and CDR2 are GTSNPN and SVGIG (reference sequence). The full variable domain, in which reference TRBV30 and TRBJ2-7 provide the parts outside the CDR3, is SQTIHQWPATLVQPVGSPLSLECTVEGTSNPNLYWYRQAAGRGLQLLFYSVGIGQISSEVPQNLSASRPQDRQFILSSKKLLLSDSGFYLCAWSRLAGSHFGPGTRLTVT.

The V and J genes are TRBV12-3 or TRBV12-4 and TRBJ1-4; the D gene is possibly TRBD1 (5 bases). The V gene lost 7 bases and the J gene lost 8 bases, with 14 bases spanning the gap. The CDR3 is made up of 13 amino acids. DNA for the CDR3: TGTGCCAGCACCTACAGGATGAGGGAAAAACTGTTTTTT. Protein sequence: CASTYRMREKLFF.

This chain links TRBV28 with TRBJ1-5; perhaps TRBD1 as D (6 bases). CDR1 MDHEN and CDR2 SYDVKM come from the germline V gene. Trimming pared 8 bases from V and 9 bases from J, leaving 14 bases between. This CDR3 region has 12 residues. The CDR3 nucleotides are TGTGCCAGCTGGGGGCTGACTCGGCCCCAGCATTTT. It codes for CASWGLTRPQHF.

The genes are TRBV6-6 and TRBJ2-7, with D uncertain. Trimming took off 2 bases at V and 5 bases at J, with 10 bases between the two ends. CDR1 is MNHNY, CDR2 SVGAGI, per germline (reference sequence). The CDR3 length is 13 residues. In nucleotides, the CDR3 is TGTGCCAGCAGTTACAATCAGTTGGACGAGCAGTACTTC. It yields the protein CASSYNQLDEQYF.

The chain recombines TRBV6-5 with TRBJ2-2, with 8 bases matching TRBD2. Germline CDR1 reads MNHEY; CDR2 reads SVGAGI. V lost 7 bases, J lost 7 bases, and 11 bases stayed unmatched. There are 15 residues in the CDR3. The CDR3: CASIASGSVSGELFF. In DNA, the CDR3 is TGTGCCAGCATAGCAAGCGGGAGTGTTAGCGGGGAGCTGTTTTTT.